The 25 T cell receptor beta chains below come from one sample, sequenced in a study of T-cell reconstitution after alpha-beta-depleted transplantation in children. Preparation of the TCRbeta library was carried out with unique molecular identifiers. TCRdb ran MiXCR on the PCR reads and lists one entry per CDR3 protein. Of 350,000 to 450,000 distinct CDR3 sequences in the sample, just over 20% were seen once. This sample comprised PBMCs from the stem cell graft donor, obtained from the stem cell graft. The origin of the receptors is a human donor who donated a stem cell graft to a child with acute myeloid leukemia.

The chain combines TRBV24-1 with TRBJ2-1; D possibly corresponds to TRBD2 (6 bases). Trimming took off 2 bases at V and 3 bases at J, with 13 bases between the two ends. This CDR3 region has 16 residues. Germline V lookup: CDR1 KGHDR, CDR2 SFDVKD. CDR3 protein: CATSDSGGALYNEQFF. The CDR3, as DNA: TGTGCCACCAGTGATTCTGGCGGGGCGCTCTACAATGAGCAGTTCTTC.

This chain joins TRBV7-2 and TRBJ1-5; D is unclear. This CDR3 has 13 residues. V lost 0 bases and J 11 bases, leaving 11 bases between the germline ends. Germline CDR1 is SGHTA and CDR2 is FQGNSA. The CDR3 DNA sequence: TGTGCCAGCAGCTTAGCGTCCTCTATTGCCCAGCATTTT. It translates to CASSLASSIAQHF.

The chain recombines TRBV29-1 with TRBJ2-7, with D possibly TRBD2 on 6 matching bases. Per the germline V gene, CDR1 is SQVTM and CDR2 is ANQGSEA. This CDR3 is built from 14 residues. V was cut by 7 bases and J by 1 base, with 17 bases left in between. CDR3 sequence reads: CSAAHGSGSYEQYF. CDR3 nucleotide sequence: TGCAGCGCCGCCCACGGGAGTGGGTCCTACGAGCAGTACTTC.

This clonotype was detected a few times. The rearrangement joins TRBV11-1 to TRBJ2-1, with D possibly TRBD2 on 6 matching bases. Germline CDR1 SGHAT, CDR2 FQDESV (reference sequence). The germline V and J ends were trimmed by 4 bases and 9 bases, with 16 bases remaining between them. This CDR3 region has 14 residues. In DNA form, the CDR3 reads TGTGCCAGCAGCTGGTCTAGCGCCAAGAGTGAGCAGTTCTTC. Encoded protein: CASSWSSAKSEQFF.

This clonotype was counted only a few times. The genes are TRBV12-3 or TRBV12-4 and TRBJ1-1; 8 nucleotides align to TRBD1. This CDR3 is built from 14 residues. The V segment lost 6 bases and the J segment 5 bases; nucleotides outside the gene matches: 8. CDR3 sequence (DNA): TGTGCCAGCAGCCCGGACAGGGTTGGAACTGAAGCTTTCTTT. Amino acid sequence: CASSPDRVGTEAFF.

The chain carries TRBV28 and TRBJ2-2; the D is unclear. From germline, CDR1 is MDHEN and CDR2 SYDVKM. Trimming removed 8 bases at V and 0 bases at J, with 13 bases between. CDR3 length equals 15 residues. DNA of the CDR3: TGTGCCAGCGTAACGGCGGCTTCGAACACCGGGGAGCTGTTTTTT. The encoded protein is CASVTAASNTGELFF.

This clonotype was seen at least ten times. This rearrangement joins TRBV29-1 to TRBJ2-3; TRBD1 might be the D (6 bases). The CDR3 covers 14 residues. Trimming removed 5 bases at V and 6 bases at J, with 18 bases between. CDR1 is SQVTM and CDR2 is ANQGSEA in the germline V gene. CDR3 DNA sequence: TGCAGCGTTTATCCGCCAGGGGAATTGGATACGCAGTATTTT. This sequence encodes CSVYPPGELDTQYF.

A word on this clonotype: A much larger clone sits a single nucleotide away, making a read error possible. The chain links TRBV28 to TRBJ1-3; D not resolved. The CDR3 length is 15 residues. CDR1 and CDR2 (germline): MDHEN, SYDVKM. CDR3 nucleotide sequence: TGTGCCAGCAGTTTATCCTCGGGTCCTGCAAACACCATAAATTTT. Protein: CASSLSSGPANTINF.

This clonotype occurred a few times. The chain carries TRBV12-3 or TRBV12-4 and TRBJ1-1; the D is unclear. There are 14 residues in the CDR3. Trimming took 6 bases from V and 3 from J, leaving 14 bases between them. CDR3 DNA: TGTGCCAGCAGCCTCTCCGGTGAGGACACTGAAGCTTTCTTT. Amino acids: CASSLSGEDTEAFF.

The chain links TRBV7-7 to TRBJ2-2; 9 positions agree with TRBD1. The trim removed 5 bases at V and 3 bases at J, leaving 4 bases unmatched. This CDR3 has 15 amino acids. Germline-derived CDR1 and CDR2 are SSHAT and FNYEAQ (reference sequence). For the CDR3, the DNA is TGTGCCAGCAGCCGGACAGGGGTCGACACCGGGGAGCTGTTTTTT. Its protein product is CASSRTGVDTGELFF. The full variable domain, in which reference TRBV7-7 and TRBJ2-2 provide the parts outside the CDR3, is GAGVSQSPRYKVTKRGQDVTLRCDPISSHATLYWYQQALGQGPEFLTYFNYEAQPDKSGLPSDRFSAERPEGSISTLTIQRTEQRDSAMYRCASSRTGVDTGELFFGEGSRLTVL.

This clonotype was counted ten times or more. The chain combines TRBV4-2 with TRBJ2-3; unclear D gene. Germline V gives CDR1 LGHNA, CDR2 YNFKEQ. Trimming cost V 0 bases and J 0 bases, with 7 bases left between them. The CDR3 extends over 15 amino acids. DNA for the CDR3: TGTGCCAGCAGCCAAGACGGAACTAGCACAGATACGCAGTATTTT. Its translation: CASSQDGTSTDTQYF.

This clonotype came up many times. This chain connects TRBV12-3 or TRBV12-4 to TRBJ1-1; a possible D gene is TRBD1 (6 bases). There are 14 residues in the CDR3. Trimming pared 6 bases from V and 3 bases from J, leaving 14 bases between. The CDR3 spells CASREQGEDTEAFF. The CDR3 coding sequence is TGTGCCAGCAGAGAACAGGGCGAGGACACTGAAGCTTTCTTT.

In this sample, this clonotype turned up a few times. The chain carries TRBV20-1 and TRBJ1-2, with D uncertain. This CDR3 has 12 residues. The V end lost 1 base, the J end lost 4 bases, and 7 bases lay between the germline ends. CDR1 and CDR2 from the germline V gene are DFQATT and SNEGSKA (reference sequence). The CDR3 protein is CSARGLSYGYTF. The CDR3 region has the DNA TGCAGTGCTAGAGGCCTGAGCTATGGCTACACCTTC.

The rearrangement uses TRBV4-1 and TRBJ2-5; the D gene could be TRBD1 or TRBD2 (7 bases each). The V end was cut by 6 bases, the J end by 2 bases, with 16 bases between. Germline CDR1 MGHRA, CDR2 YSYEKL. This CDR3 comprises 15 residues. CDR3 DNA: TGCGCCAGCAGTAAGGGGGGGGACAGACAAGAGACCCAGTACTTC. This encodes CASSKGGDRQETQYF.

This clonotype was counted only a few times. V usage is TRBV20-1 and J usage is TRBJ2-1, with D maybe TRBD2 (5 bases). CDR1 is DFQATT, CDR2 SNEGSKA, per germline (reference sequence). CDR3 length: 10 amino acids. V was pared by 6 bases and J by 6 bases, with 6 bases between. CDR3 DNA: TGCAGTGCCACTAGCAATGAGCAGTTCTTC. Its translation is CSATSNEQFF.

The J gene is TRBJ2-4, the V gene TRBV7-6, with 8 nucleotides matching TRBD1. CDR1 is SGHVS and CDR2 is FNYEAQ in the germline V gene. Losses at the gene ends were 5 bases for V and 8 bases for J; bases not matched to a gene: 5. The CDR3 loop spans 13 amino acids. CDR3 amino acids: CASSPDRGDIQYF. CDR3 nucleotides: TGTGCCAGCAGCCCCGACAGGGGTGACATTCAGTACTTC.

This clonotype was recorded many times. The chain joins TRBV29-1 to TRBJ1-4; TRBD1 aligns across 8 bases. The CDR3 sequence is 14 residues long. Germline V gives CDR1 SQVTM, CDR2 ANQGSEA. J gave up 6 bases and V 3 bases, and 6 bases lay outside the gene matches. This chain's CDR3 is CSVDGQGADEKLFF. The CDR3, as DNA: TGCAGCGTTGATGGGCAGGGGGCAGATGAAAAACTGTTTTTT. The variable domain in full, with the rest retrieved from reference TRBV29-1 and TRBJ1-4, is SAVISQKPSRDICQRGTSLTIQCQVDSQVTMMFWYRQQPGQSLTLIATANQGSEATYESGFVIDKFPISRPNLTFSTLTVSNMSPEDSSIYLCSVDGQGADEKLFFGSGTQLSVL.

This clonotype was picked up a small number of times. This chain joins TRBV9 and TRBJ2-7, with D maybe TRBD1 (6 bases). This CDR3 contains 16 residues. The V end was cut by 0 bases, the J end by 3 bases, with 16 bases between. Germline CDR1 and CDR2: SGDLS and YYNGEE. CDR3 DNA sequence: TGTGCCAGCAGCGTAGATGGCCGGGCCAGGGGCTACGAGCAGTACTTC. This gives the protein CASSVDGRARGYEQYF.

The chain employs TRBV29-1 and TRBJ2-1; the match to TRBD2 covers 8 bases. J gave up 0 bases and V 5 bases, and 6 bases lay outside the gene matches. This CDR3 is 15 amino acids long. Germline V gene data show CDR1 as SQVTM and CDR2 as ANQGSEA. In DNA form, the CDR3 reads TGCAGCGTTAGAAAGAGCGGGAGCTCCTACAATGAGCAGTTCTTC. Amino acid sequence: CSVRKSGSSYNEQFF.

There are a few counts of this clonotype. The chain links TRBV6-2 or TRBV6-3 to TRBJ2-6; TRBD2 matches at 8 bases. Germline CDR1 is MNHEY and CDR2 is SVGEGT. The CDR3 runs 20 residues. V shed 2 bases, J shed 5 bases, and the junction held 17 bases outside the gene matches. DNA of the CDR3: TGTGCCAGCAGTTACGGCGGACTACTAGCGGCAGCCCGCTGGGCCAACGTCCTGACTTTC. The encoded protein is CASSYGGLLAAARWANVLTF.

The genes are TRBV4-3 and TRBJ2-2; 7 bases line up with TRBD2. Germline CDR1 reads LGHNA; CDR2 reads YSLEER. This CDR3 is 16 amino acids long. Trimming cost V 4 bases and J 3 bases; bases outside gene matches: 8. Here the CDR3 reads CASSPRAGDDTGELFF. CDR3 nucleotide sequence: TGCGCCAGCAGCCCCCGGGCGGGGGACGACACCGGGGAGCTGTTTTTT.

This clonotype was counted only a few times. V gene TRBV4-1 combines with J gene TRBJ2-1; 8 bases are a match to TRBD1. The CDR3 extends over 13 amino acids. The ends lost 6 bases at V and 5 bases at J; junction bases unmatched: 3. Germline-derived CDR1 and CDR2 are MGHRA and YSYEKL. The CDR3: CASRRTGNNEQFF. CDR3 DNA: TGCGCCAGCAGAAGGACAGGGAACAATGAGCAGTTCTTC.

This clonotype was picked up many times. V usage is TRBV6-5 and J usage is TRBJ2-2; TRBD1 is a possible D gene (5 bases). The germline V gene has CDR1 MNHEY and CDR2 SVGAGI. V lost 7 bases and J 0 bases, leaving 9 bases between the germline ends. This CDR3 region has 14 residues. The CDR3 DNA reads as TGTGCCAGCAACACGGACACGAACACCGGGGAGCTGTTTTTT. This translates into CASNTDTNTGELFF.

In this sample, this clonotype turned up a few times. The rearrangement links TRBV20-1 to TRBJ2-1; no clear D. This CDR3 spans 13 amino acids. V shed 8 bases and J shed 5 bases, with 16 bases lying between them. Germline CDR1 DFQATT, CDR2 SNEGSKA (reference sequence). CDR3 sequence (DNA): TGCAGTCCCCAACGGGCGAATGACAATGAGCAGTTCTTC. The encoded protein is CSPQRANDNEQFF.

In this sample, this clonotype turned up many times. The rearrangement links TRBV20-1 to TRBJ2-7; 7 bases fit TRBD1. V trimming: 5 bases; J trimming: 3 bases; junction bases outside the gene matches: 10. Germline V gene sequence: CDR1 DFQATT, CDR2 SNEGSKA (reference sequence). The CDR3 consists of 14 residues. For the CDR3, the DNA is TGCAGTGCTCAACGACAGGGTCGACTCTACGAGCAGTACTTC. It encodes CSAQRQGRLYEQYF.